A selection of T cell receptor beta chains follows, all from one sample in a study of response to subunit inactivated influenza vaccine. TCRdb re-analysed the RT-PCR reads in MiXCR, keeping a single row per CDR3 protein. The profile shows approximately 300,000 distinct CDR3 sequences, about 20% of them singletons. This material consisted of PBMCs from blood, taken less than 22 months after vaccination. The receptors were gathered from a man between 50 and 70 years old who received an inactivated influenza vaccine. CDR3s leave out the opening cysteine and the closing phenylalanine or tryptophan. A D gene is named only where the DNA matches it firmly.

>TRBV20-1|TRBD2|TRBJ2-7
SAGRDYNYEQY
>TRBV12-3/TRBV12-4|NA|TRBJ1-2
ASSLFSGDGYT
>TRBV6-4|NA|TRBJ1-2
ASSDQTRYYGYT
>TRBV4-2|NA|TRBJ2-2
ASSQDGRVGTGELF
>TRBV5-1|NA|TRBJ1-1
ASSLMRGLNTEAF
>TRBV7-2|NA|TRBJ2-1
ASSPNTRTEQF
>TRBV6-5|NA|TRBJ1-2
TSSYVGGNYGYT
>TRBV20-1|NA|TRBJ1-6
SARGLRTDYNSPLH
>TRBV7-2|NA|TRBJ1-5
ASSLWDNQPQH
>TRBV4-1|TRBD1|TRBJ1-2
ASSQERRTPGQGARGYT
>TRBV11-2|NA|TRBJ1-2
ASSHGRENYGYT
>TRBV12-3/TRBV12-4|TRBD2|TRBJ2-5
ASSPTTSGGETQY
>TRBV5-1|NA|TRBJ1-1
ASSLVPQREDTEAF
>TRBV5-1|TRBD1|TRBJ1-2
ASSLRTGAGYGYT
>TRBV10-3|NA|TRBJ2-7
AISGVSRGGYEQY
>TRBV12-3/TRBV12-4|NA|TRBJ2-7
ASSMGGSYEQY
>TRBV9|TRBD1|TRBJ1-1
ASSDGTEATEAF
>TRBV29-1|TRBD2|TRBJ2-1
SVEVLETSGRVSPYNEQF
>TRBV6-2/TRBV6-3|TRBD1|TRBJ2-1
ASSYSGTGGSNEQF
>TRBV20-1|NA|TRBJ1-6
SARGRANSPLH
>TRBV28|TRBD1|TRBJ1-5
ASSPSARGNQPQH
>TRBV4-2|NA|TRBJ1-5
ASSPQGRSEPQH
>TRBV5-6|NA|TRBJ1-2
ASSLAPLGYT
>TRBV27|NA|TRBJ1-2
ASRPEGWGYGYT
>TRBV7-2|NA|TRBJ2-7
ASSLVGGMYYEQY
>TRBV6-1|NA|TRBJ1-6
ASGRKASSYNSPLH
>TRBV4-1|NA|TRBJ1-6
ASSQDHKKTRTNSPLH
>TRBV5-1|NA|TRBJ2-4
ASSPLQGSKNIQY
>TRBV10-1|NA|TRBJ2-7
ASSEVFRPYEQY
>TRBV7-9|NA|TRBJ2-7
ASSLSSRVGEQY
>TRBV7-8|NA|TRBJ2-5
ASSLVAGWGQETQY
>TRBV11-2|NA|TRBJ2-3
ASSLWTASTDTQY
>TRBV5-1|NA|TRBJ1-5
ASSLGDTQPQH
>TRBV28|NA|TRBJ1-2
ASSLYPVNYGYT
>TRBV28|NA|TRBJ2-7
ASGNWDSYEQY
>TRBV12-3/TRBV12-4|NA|TRBJ1-3
ASVSHGGGGNTIY
>TRBV23-1|NA|TRBJ1-5
ASSLRDREFSNQPQH
>TRBV6-1|TRBD2|TRBJ2-7
ASSRGTSGYEQY
>TRBV6-2/TRBV6-3|NA|TRBJ2-1
ASSYSYEQF